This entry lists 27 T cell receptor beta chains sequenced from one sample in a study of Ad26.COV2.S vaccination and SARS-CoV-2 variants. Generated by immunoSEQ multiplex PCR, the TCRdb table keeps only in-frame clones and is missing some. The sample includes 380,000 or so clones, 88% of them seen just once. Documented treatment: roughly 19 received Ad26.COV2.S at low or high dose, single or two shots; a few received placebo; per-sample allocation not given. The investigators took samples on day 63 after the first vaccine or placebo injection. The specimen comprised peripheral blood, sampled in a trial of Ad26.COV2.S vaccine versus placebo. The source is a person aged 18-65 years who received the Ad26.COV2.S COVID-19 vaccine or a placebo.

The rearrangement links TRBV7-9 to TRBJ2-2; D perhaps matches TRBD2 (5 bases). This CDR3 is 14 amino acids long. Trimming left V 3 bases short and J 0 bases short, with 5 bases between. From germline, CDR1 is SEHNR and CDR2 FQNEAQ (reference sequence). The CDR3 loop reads CASSLRANTGELFF. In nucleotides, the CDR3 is TGTGCCAGCAGCTTGCGGGCGAACACCGGGGAGCTGTTTTTT.

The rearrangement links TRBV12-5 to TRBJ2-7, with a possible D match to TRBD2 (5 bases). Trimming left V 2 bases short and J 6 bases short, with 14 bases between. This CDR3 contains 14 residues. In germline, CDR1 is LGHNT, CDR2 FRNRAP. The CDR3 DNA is TGTGCTAGTGGTTTGTACCTCGGACTTGGCGAGCAGTACTTC. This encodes CASGLYLGLGEQYF.

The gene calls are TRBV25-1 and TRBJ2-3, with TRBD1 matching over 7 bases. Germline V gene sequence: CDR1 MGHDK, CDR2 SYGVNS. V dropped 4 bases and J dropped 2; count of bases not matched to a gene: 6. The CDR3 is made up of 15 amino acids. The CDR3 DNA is TGTGCCAGCAGTGTGGGACAGACAGTCACAGATACGCAGTATTTT. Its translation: CASSVGQTVTDTQYF.

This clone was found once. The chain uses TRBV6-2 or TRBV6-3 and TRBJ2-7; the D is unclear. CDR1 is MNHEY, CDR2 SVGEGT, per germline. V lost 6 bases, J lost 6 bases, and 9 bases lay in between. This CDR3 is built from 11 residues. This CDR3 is CASSDTAEQYF. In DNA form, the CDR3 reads TGTGCCAGCAGCGACACGGCCGAGCAGTACTTC.

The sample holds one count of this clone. CDR3 nucleotide sequence: TGTGCCAGCAGTTACTCGGCAGGGAATGGGGACGAGCAGTACTTC. This sequence encodes CASSYSAGNGDEQYF. The J gene is TRBJ2-7, the V gene TRBV6-5, with a tentative D call TRBD1 (5 bases). This CDR3 has 15 amino acids. The germline V gene has CDR1 MNHEY and CDR2 SVGAGI. V was trimmed by 0 bases and J by 5 bases, leaving 14 bases between them.

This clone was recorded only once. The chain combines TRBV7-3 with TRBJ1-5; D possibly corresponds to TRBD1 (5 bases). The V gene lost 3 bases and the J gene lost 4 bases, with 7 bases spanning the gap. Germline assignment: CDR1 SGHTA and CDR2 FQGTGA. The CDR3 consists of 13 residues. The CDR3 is CASSFDRNQPQHF. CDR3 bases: TGTGCCAGCAGCTTTGACAGAAATCAGCCCCAGCATTTT.

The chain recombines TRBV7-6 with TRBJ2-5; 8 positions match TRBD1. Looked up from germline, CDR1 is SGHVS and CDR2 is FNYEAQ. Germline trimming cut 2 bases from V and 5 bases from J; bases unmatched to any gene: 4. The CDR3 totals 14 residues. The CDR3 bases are TGTGCCAGCAGCTTACCGGACAGGGCTGAGACCCAGTACTTC. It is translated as CASSLPDRAETQYF. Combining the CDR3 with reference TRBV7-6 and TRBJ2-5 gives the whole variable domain GAGVSQSPRYKVTKRGQDVALRCDPISGHVSLYWYRQALGQGPEFLTYFNYEAQQDKSGLPNDRFSAERPEGSISTLTIQRTEQRDSAMYRCASSLPDRAETQYFGPGTRLLVL.

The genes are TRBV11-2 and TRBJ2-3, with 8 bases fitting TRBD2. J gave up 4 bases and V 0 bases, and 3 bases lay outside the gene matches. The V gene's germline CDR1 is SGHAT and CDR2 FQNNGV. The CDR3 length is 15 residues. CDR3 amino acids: CASSLETGGADTQYF. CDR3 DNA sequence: TGTGCCAGCAGCTTAGAAACGGGAGGGGCAGATACGCAGTATTTT.

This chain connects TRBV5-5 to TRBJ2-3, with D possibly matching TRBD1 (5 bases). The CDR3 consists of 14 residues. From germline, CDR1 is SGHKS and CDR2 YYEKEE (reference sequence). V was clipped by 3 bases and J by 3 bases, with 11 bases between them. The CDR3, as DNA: TGTGCCAGCAGCTCACAAGGGGAAACAGATACGCAGTATTTT. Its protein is CASSSQGETDTQYF.

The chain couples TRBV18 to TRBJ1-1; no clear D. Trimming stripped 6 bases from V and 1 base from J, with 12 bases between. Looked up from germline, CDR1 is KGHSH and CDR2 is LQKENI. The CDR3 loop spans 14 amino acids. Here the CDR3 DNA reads TGTGCCAGCTCTCTCGGACTGACGAACACTGAAGCTTTCTTT. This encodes CASSLGLTNTEAFF.

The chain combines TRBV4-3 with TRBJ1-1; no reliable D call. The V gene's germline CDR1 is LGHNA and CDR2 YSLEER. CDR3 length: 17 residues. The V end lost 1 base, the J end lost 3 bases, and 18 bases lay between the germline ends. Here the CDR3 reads CASSQGAVGRPDTEAFF. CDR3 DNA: TGCGCCAGCAGCCAAGGGGCTGTCGGTCGGCCGGACACTGAAGCTTTCTTT.

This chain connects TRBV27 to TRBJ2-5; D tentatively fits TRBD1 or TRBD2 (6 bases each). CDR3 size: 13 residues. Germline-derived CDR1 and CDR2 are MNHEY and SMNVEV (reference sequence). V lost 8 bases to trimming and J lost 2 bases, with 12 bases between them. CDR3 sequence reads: CASRSGAQETQYF. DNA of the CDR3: TGTGCCAGCCGGTCGGGGGCTCAAGAGACCCAGTACTTC.

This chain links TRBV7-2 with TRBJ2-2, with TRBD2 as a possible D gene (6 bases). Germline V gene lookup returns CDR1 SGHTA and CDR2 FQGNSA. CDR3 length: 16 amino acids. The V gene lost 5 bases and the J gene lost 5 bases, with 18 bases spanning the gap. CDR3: CASSPHGGTVTGELFF. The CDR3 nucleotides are TGTGCCAGCAGCCCCCATGGGGGGACCGTAACCGGGGAGCTGTTTTTT.

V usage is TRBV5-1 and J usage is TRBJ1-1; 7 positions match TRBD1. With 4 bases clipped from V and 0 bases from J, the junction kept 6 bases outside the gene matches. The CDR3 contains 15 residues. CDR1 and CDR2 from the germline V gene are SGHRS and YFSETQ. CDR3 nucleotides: TGCGCCAGCAGCCCCCTACAGGGGCTGAACACTGAAGCTTTCTTT. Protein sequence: CASSPLQGLNTEAFF.

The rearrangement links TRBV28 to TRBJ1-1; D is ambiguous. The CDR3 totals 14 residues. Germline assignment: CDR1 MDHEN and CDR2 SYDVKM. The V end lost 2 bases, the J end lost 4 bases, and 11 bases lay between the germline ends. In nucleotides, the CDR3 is TGTGCCAGCAGTTTACGGGGTGGGAGCACTGAAGCTTTCTTT. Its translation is CASSLRGGSTEAFF.

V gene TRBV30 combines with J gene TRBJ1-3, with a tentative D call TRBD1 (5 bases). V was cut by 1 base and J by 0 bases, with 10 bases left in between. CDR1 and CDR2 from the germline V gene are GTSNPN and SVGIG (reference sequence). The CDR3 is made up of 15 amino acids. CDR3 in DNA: TGTGCCTGGAGTGCGCGAGGGGTCTCTGGAAACACCATATATTTT. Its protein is CAWSARGVSGNTIYF. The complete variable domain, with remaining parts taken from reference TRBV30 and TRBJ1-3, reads SQTIHQWPATLVQPVGSPLSLECTVEGTSNPNLYWYRQAAGRGLQLLFYSVGIGQISSEVPQNLSASRPQDRQFILSSKKLLLSDSGFYLCAWSARGVSGNTIYFGEGSWLTVV.

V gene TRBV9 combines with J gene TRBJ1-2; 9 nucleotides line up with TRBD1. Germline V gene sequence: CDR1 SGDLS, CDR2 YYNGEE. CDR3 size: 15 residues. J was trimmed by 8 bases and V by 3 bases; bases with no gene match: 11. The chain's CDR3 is CASSAEGQGPGGYTF. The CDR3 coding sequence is TGTGCCAGCAGCGCGGAGGGACAGGGCCCTGGAGGCTACACCTTC.

CDR3 DNA sequence: TGTGCCAGCGGAGGGACACCTAGCACAGATACGCAGTATTTT. This codes for CASGGTPSTDTQYF. The chain employs TRBV9 and TRBJ2-3, with D possibly being TRBD1 or TRBD2 (6 bases each). This CDR3 is 14 amino acids long. Trimming removed 7 bases at V and 0 bases at J, with 12 bases between. Per the germline V gene, CDR1 is SGDLS and CDR2 is YYNGEE.

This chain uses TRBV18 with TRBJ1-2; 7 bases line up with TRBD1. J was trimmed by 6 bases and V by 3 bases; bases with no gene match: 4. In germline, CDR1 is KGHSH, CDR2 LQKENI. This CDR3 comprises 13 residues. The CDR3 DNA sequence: TGTGCCAGCTCACCCCAGGGGGAAGATGGCTACACCTTC. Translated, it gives CASSPQGEDGYTF. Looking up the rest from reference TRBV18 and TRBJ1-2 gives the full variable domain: NAGVMQNPRHLVRRRGQEARLRCSPMKGHSHVYWYRQLPEEGLKFMVYLQKENIIDESGMPKERFSAEFPKEGPSILRIQQVVRGDSAAYFCASSPQGEDGYTFGSGTRLTVV.

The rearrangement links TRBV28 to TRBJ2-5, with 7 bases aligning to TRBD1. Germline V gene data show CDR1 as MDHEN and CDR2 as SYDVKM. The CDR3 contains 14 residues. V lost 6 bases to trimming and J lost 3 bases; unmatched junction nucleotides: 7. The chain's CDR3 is CASSHRGPEETQYF. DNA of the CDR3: TGTGCCAGCAGCCACAGGGGCCCCGAAGAGACCCAGTACTTC.

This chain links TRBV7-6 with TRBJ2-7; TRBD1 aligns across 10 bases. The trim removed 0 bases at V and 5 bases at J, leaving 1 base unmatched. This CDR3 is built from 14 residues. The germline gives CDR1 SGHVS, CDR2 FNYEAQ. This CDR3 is CASSLAGTGDEQYF. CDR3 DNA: TGTGCCAGCAGCTTAGCCGGGACAGGGGACGAGCAGTACTTC.

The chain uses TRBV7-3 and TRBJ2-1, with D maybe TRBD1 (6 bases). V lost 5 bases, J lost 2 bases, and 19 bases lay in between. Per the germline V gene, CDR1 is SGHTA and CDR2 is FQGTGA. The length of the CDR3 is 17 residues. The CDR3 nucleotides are TGTGCCAGCAGCCCCGCCCAGGACAGAGGAACCTACAATGAGCAGTTCTTC. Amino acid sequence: CASSPAQDRGTYNEQFF.

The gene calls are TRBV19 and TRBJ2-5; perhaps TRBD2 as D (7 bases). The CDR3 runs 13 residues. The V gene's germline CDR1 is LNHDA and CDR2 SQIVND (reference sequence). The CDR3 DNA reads TGTGCAGCAGGGAGGGGGACATTGGAGACCCAGTACTTC. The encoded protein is CAAGRGTLETQYF.

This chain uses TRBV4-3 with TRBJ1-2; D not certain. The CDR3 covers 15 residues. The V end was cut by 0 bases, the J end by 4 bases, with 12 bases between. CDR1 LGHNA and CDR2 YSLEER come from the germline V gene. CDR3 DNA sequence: TGCGCCAGCAGCCAAGATTATCAATTTCTCTATGGCTACACCTTC. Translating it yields CASSQDYQFLYGYTF.

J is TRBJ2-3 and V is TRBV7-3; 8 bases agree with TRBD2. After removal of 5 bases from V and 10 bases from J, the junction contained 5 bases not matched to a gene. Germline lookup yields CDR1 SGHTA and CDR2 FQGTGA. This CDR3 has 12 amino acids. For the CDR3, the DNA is TGTGCCAGCAGCCGACGAGCGGGAGCGCAGTATTTT. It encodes CASSRRAGAQYF.

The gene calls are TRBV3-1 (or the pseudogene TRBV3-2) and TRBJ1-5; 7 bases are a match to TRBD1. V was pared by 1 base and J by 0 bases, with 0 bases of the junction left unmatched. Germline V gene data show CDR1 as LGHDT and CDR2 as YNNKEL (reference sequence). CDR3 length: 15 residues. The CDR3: CASSQAGGSNQPQHF. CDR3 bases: TGTGCCAGCAGCCAAGCAGGGGGTAGCAATCAGCCCCAGCATTTT.

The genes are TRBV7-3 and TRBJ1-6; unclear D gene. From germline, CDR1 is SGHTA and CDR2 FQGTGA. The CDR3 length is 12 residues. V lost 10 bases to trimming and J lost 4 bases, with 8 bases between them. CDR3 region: CAIQNYNSPLHF. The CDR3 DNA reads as TGTGCCATCCAAAATTATAATTCACCCCTCCACTTT.